Listed here is a single T cell receptor beta chain. This sample was included in a study of CD8+CD57+ T cells in acquired aplastic anemia. The V and J ends lost 4 bases and 4 bases, in that order; junction bases with no gene match: 7. The germline gives CDR1 SGHRS, CDR2 YFSETQ. This CDR3 region has 15 residues. Genomic DNA acted as the template from which TCR beta VDJ combination and CDR3 sequence profiling were carried out. TCRdb analysed the reads with MiXCR anew, one entry per CDR3 protein. The table shows about 170,000 distinct CDR3 sequences, with about three fifths occurring only once. The source of this sequence is a human donor in good health. The chain uses TRBV5-1 and TRBJ2-2; TRBD2 aligns across 7 bases. Sequenced material: sorted CD4+, CD8+, or CD8+CD57+ T cells (not recorded which) from PBMCs. The CDR3 bases are TGCGCCAGCAGCCGTACTAGCGACCCCACCGGGGAGCTGTTTTTT. Translation gives CASSRTSDPTGELFF.